The clone carrying this TCR beta chain occurred many times. This specimen belongs to a study of T cells after yellow fever vaccination. TCRdb redid the calling of the 5' RACE reads with MiXCR, one entry per CDR3 protein. The sample lists about 310,000 distinct CDR3 sequences, roughly 3.5% occurring once. Deletions cut 5 bases from V and 3 bases from J, with 8 bases between. Germline V gene sequence: CDR1 SGHRS, CDR2 YFSETQ. This CDR3 contains 13 residues. V usage is TRBV5-1 and J usage is TRBJ2-2; a weak D match, TRBD1 (6 bases). This receptor was identified in a man between 18 and 35 years old who received the YFV17D yellow fever vaccine. Material: PBMCs, obtained on the day of the yellow fever booster vaccination. CDR3 DNA sequence: TGCGCCAGCAGAGGGGGTTACACCGGGGAGCTGTTTTTT. It specifies CASRGGYTGELFF.